One sample yielded the 32 T cell receptor beta chains listed below, sequenced in a study of blood T cell repertoires in COVID-19. Clones were sequenced by immunoSEQ multiplex PCR, and TCRdb holds only the in-frame ones, with some missing. The repertoire has more than 200,000 clones, about nine tenths of them found once; the top ten carry around 2.8%. The sample comprised peripheral blood. Every receptor here comes from a woman aged 55-75 years with acute or convalescent COVID-19.

The gene calls are TRBV6-5 and TRBJ1-5; 7 nucleotides line up with TRBD1. V lost 6 bases and J lost 4; bases outside the gene matches: 6. Germline CDR1 is MNHEY and CDR2 is SVGAGI. This CDR3 spans 14 amino acids. The CDR3 protein is CASRPDRSNQPQHF. The CDR3 region has the DNA TGTGCCAGCAGACCGGACAGGTCTAATCAGCCCCAGCATTTT.

This chain links TRBV25-1 with TRBJ1-3; 9 bases line up with TRBD1. Trimming removed 3 bases from V and 2 bases from J; junction bases left unmatched: 5. Germline CDR1 and CDR2: MGHDK and SYGVNS. The CDR3 has 16 residues. The CDR3 loop is CASSDSGTGTGNTIYF. In DNA, the CDR3 is TGTGCCAGCAGTGATTCGGGGACAGGGACTGGAAACACCATATATTTT.

The chain uses TRBV7-2 and TRBJ2-7, with D possibly TRBD1 on 6 matching bases. CDR3 length equals 15 residues. V lost 1 base and J 4 bases, leaving 14 bases between the germline ends. Germline V gene data show CDR1 as SGHTA and CDR2 as FQGNSA. CDR3 bases: TGTGCCAGCAGCTTAGGGGCAGGGGCTCGGTACGAGCAGTACTTC. It translates to CASSLGAGARYEQYF.

The J gene is TRBJ2-3, the V gene TRBV12-3 or TRBV12-4; the match to TRBD2 covers 7 bases. The CDR3 has 13 residues. V lost 5 bases, J lost 3 bases, and 2 bases stayed unmatched. This CDR3 is CASSQAGTDTQYF. CDR3 in DNA: TGTGCCAGCAGTCAAGCGGGAACAGATACGCAGTATTTT.

The sample holds a few counts of this clone. The V and J genes are TRBV11-3 and TRBJ2-5; 7 nucleotides agree with TRBD1. J gave up 5 bases and V 5 bases, and 5 bases lay outside the gene matches. The CDR3 extends over 13 amino acids. Germline-derived CDR1 and CDR2 are SGHNT and YENEEA. CDR3 residues: CASSKQGQETQYF. The DNA of the CDR3 is TGTGCCAGCAGCAAACAGGGGCAGGAGACCCAGTACTTC. Complete variable domain (other parts from reference TRBV11-3 and TRBJ2-5): EAGVVQSPRYKIIEKKQPVAFWCNPISGHNTLYWYLQNLGQGPELLIRYENEEAVDDSQLPKDRFSAERLKGVDSTLKIQPAELGDSAVYLCASSKQGQETQYFGPGTRLLVL.

The chain recombines TRBV7-9 with TRBJ2-3; 9 bases are a match to TRBD2. The length of the CDR3 is 18 residues. CDR1 is SEHNR and CDR2 is FQNEAQ in the germline V gene (reference sequence). The J segment lost 1 base and the V segment lost 5 bases, leaving 13 bases of the junction unmatched. For the CDR3, the DNA is TGTGCCAGCAGCGCCCAGGGTAGCGGGAGTGGAGGCACAGATACGCAGTATTTT. Translating it yields CASSAQGSGSGGTDTQYF. Together with reference TRBV7-9 and TRBJ2-3, the CDR3 gives the full variable domain: DTGVSQNPRHKITKRGQNVTFRCDPISEHNRLYWYRQTLGQGPEFLTYFQNEAQLEKSRLLSDRFSAERPKGSFSTLEIQRTEQGDSAMYLCASSAQGSGSGGTDTQYFGPGTRLTVL.

The rearrangement joins TRBV2 to TRBJ1-5; 7 bases map to TRBD1. The germline CDR1 and CDR2 sequences are SNHLY and FYNNEI. V lost 6 bases, J lost 7 bases, and 12 bases stayed unmatched. There are 15 residues in the CDR3. In DNA form, the CDR3 reads TGTGCCAGCAGCCGCACAGGGGCCCGGTCCCAGCCCCAGCATTTT. This gives the protein CASSRTGARSQPQHF.

The genes are TRBV18 and TRBJ2-1; possible D gene TRBD1, 6 bases. V shed 6 bases and J shed 2 bases, with 14 bases lying between them. The CDR3 is 15 amino acids. The germline V gene encodes CDR1 KGHSH and CDR2 LQKENI. CDR3 sequence (DNA): TGTGCCAGCTCCTCGACAGGAGCCACCTACAATGAGCAGTTCTTC. Translating it yields CASSSTGATYNEQFF.

The rearrangement uses TRBV14 and TRBJ1-2; D perhaps matches TRBD1 (5 bases). Germline CDR1 reads SGHDN; CDR2 reads FVKESK. The CDR3 totals 15 residues. V shed 0 bases and J shed 4 bases, with 12 bases lying between them. CDR3 loop: CASSQDRGLGYGYTF. DNA of the CDR3: TGTGCCAGCAGCCAAGATAGGGGATTGGGCTATGGCTACACCTTC.

The rearrangement uses TRBV7-8 and TRBJ1-5; no reliable D call. V was cut by 5 bases and J by 0 bases, with 17 bases left in between. This CDR3 spans 17 amino acids. CDR1 is SGHVS and CDR2 is FQNEAQ in the germline V gene. In nucleotides, the CDR3 is TGTGCCAGCAGCCTAATCCCGGTTACTTATAGCAATCAGCCCCAGCATTTT. Translation: CASSLIPVTYSNQPQHF.

This clone showed up just a few times. This rearrangement joins TRBV30 to TRBJ2-2, with 12 nucleotides matching TRBD1. The CDR3 has 16 amino acids. CDR1 is GTSNPN, CDR2 SVGIG, per germline (reference sequence). Trimming removed 0 bases from V and 7 bases from J; junction bases left unmatched: 6. The DNA of the CDR3 is TGTGCCTGGAGTGTAAGGGACAGGGGGCAGATCGGGGAGCTGTTTTTT. It encodes CAWSVRDRGQIGELFF.

This chain joins TRBV5-1 and TRBJ2-1, with TRBD1 matching over 9 bases. The CDR3 has 15 amino acids. Trimming cost V 0 bases and J 4 bases; bases outside gene matches: 2. CDR1 is SGHRS, CDR2 YFSETQ, per germline. For the CDR3, the DNA is TGCGCCAGCAGCTTGGAGGGGACAGGGTACAATGAGCAGTTCTTC. Its protein is CASSLEGTGYNEQFF.

Remarks on this clone: At one end, the junction sequence differs from germline, possibly due to a read error. This sequence joins TRBV28 and TRBJ2-7, with 7 bases matching TRBD1. Germline V CDR1 and CDR2: MDHEN, SYDVKM. There are 12 residues in the CDR3. CDR3 bases: TGTGCCAGCAGTTCACCGGGACAGTTGGGGGCGTTC. This translates into CASSSPGQLGAF.

The CDR3 DNA is TGCGCCAGCAGCCTGACTAGCGGGGGAGATACGCAGTATTTT. This codes for CASSLTSGGDTQYF. V usage is TRBV4-3 and J usage is TRBJ2-3; 12 positions agree with TRBD2. This CDR3 is 14 amino acids long. V was clipped by 4 bases and J by 5 bases; unmatched bases: 1. Germline CDR1 is LGHNA and CDR2 is YSLEER.

J is TRBJ2-5 and V is TRBV9; 9 positions match TRBD1. CDR1 SGDLS and CDR2 YYNGEE come from the germline V gene. There are 14 residues in the CDR3. The J segment lost 4 bases and the V segment lost 4 bases, leaving 5 bases of the junction unmatched. The DNA for the CDR3 is TGTGCCAGCAGCATTGGGACAGGGACAGAGACCCAGTACTTC. Amino acids: CASSIGTGTETQYF.

The V and J genes are TRBV7-2 and TRBJ1-4; possibly TRBD1 for D (6 bases). The CDR3 spans 14 residues. Looked up from germline, CDR1 is SGHTA and CDR2 is FQGNSA. The ends were cut back, 5 bases at V and 8 bases at J, with 15 bases in the middle. CDR3 bases: TGTGCCAGCAGCACTACCCCGCAGGGGGAAAAACTGTTTTTT. This sequence encodes CASSTTPQGEKLFF.

V and J are TRBV9 and TRBJ1-5, with D possibly matching TRBD1 (6 bases). The CDR3 is 14 amino acids. Trimming left V 0 bases short and J 9 bases short, with 13 bases between. Germline CDR1 is SGDLS and CDR2 is YYNGEE. The CDR3 coding sequence is TGTGCCAGCAGCGTAGCGGGGGGGCCAGGGCCCCAGCATTTT. It translates to CASSVAGGPGPQHF.

The chain is built from TRBV7-2 and TRBJ1-1; no firm D call. CDR3 size: 13 residues. Germline V lookup: CDR1 SGHTA, CDR2 FQGNSA. Deletions cut 0 bases from V and 1 base from J, with 3 bases between. The CDR3 DNA is TGTGCCAGCAGCTTAGCTCAGAACACTGAAGCTTTCTTT. Translating it yields CASSLAQNTEAFF.

Concerning this clone itself: This same CDR3 is encoded by further DNA sequences in the sample. The chain couples TRBV25-1 to TRBJ2-1; D call uncertain. V shed 4 bases and J shed 4 bases, with 2 bases lying between them. CDR1 is MGHDK, CDR2 SYGVNS, per germline. CDR3 size: 11 residues. In nucleotides, the CDR3 is TGTGCCAGCAGTGCTTACAATGAGCAGTTCTTC. Protein: CASSAYNEQFF.

The V gene is TRBV27, the J gene TRBJ2-1, with TRBD2 matching over 10 bases. The CDR3 is 16 residues long. The V segment lost 6 bases and the J segment 4 bases; nucleotides outside the gene matches: 9. CDR1 is MNHEY and CDR2 is SMNVEV in the germline V gene (reference sequence). CDR3 region: CASSLGSGRTYNEQFF. The CDR3 nucleotides read TGTGCCAGCAGCTTGGGTAGCGGGAGGACGTACAATGAGCAGTTCTTC.

The chain employs TRBV5-1 and TRBJ2-3; 7 bases align to TRBD1. In germline, CDR1 is SGHRS, CDR2 YFSETQ. The V and J ends lost 4 bases and 1 base, in that order; junction bases with no gene match: 0. The CDR3 has 13 residues. The CDR3 is CASSGTGTDTQYF. In nucleotides, the CDR3 is TGCGCCAGCAGCGGGACAGGCACAGATACGCAGTATTTT. Combining the CDR3 with reference TRBV5-1 and TRBJ2-3 gives the whole variable domain KAGVTQTPRYLIKTRGQQVTLSCSPISGHRSVSWYQQTPGQGLQFLFEYFSETQRNKGNFPGRFSGRQFSNSRSEMNVSTLELGDSALYLCASSGTGTDTQYFGPGTRLTVL.

CDR3 amino acids: CASRYQGRRTGELFF. In DNA, the CDR3 is TGTGCCAGCAGATATCAGGGGAGACGGACCGGGGAGCTGTTTTTT. The V gene is TRBV28, the J gene TRBJ2-2, with D maybe TRBD1 (6 bases). Trimming removed 6 bases at V and 5 bases at J, with 16 bases between. Germline-derived CDR1 and CDR2 are MDHEN and SYDVKM. This CDR3 region has 15 residues. The whole variable domain, filled in from reference TRBV28 and TRBJ2-2, reads DVKVTQSSRYLVKRTGEKVFLECVQDMDHENMFWYRQDPGLGLRLIYFSYDVKMKEKGDIPEGYSVSREKKERFSLILESASTNQTSMYLCASRYQGRRTGELFFGEGSRLTVL.

The chain recombines TRBV24-1 with TRBJ2-6; D may be TRBD2 (5 bases). The CDR3 covers 16 residues. Trimming shortened V by 10 bases and J by 2 bases, and 17 bases separated the two germline ends. Germline V gene data show CDR1 as KGHDR and CDR2 as SFDVKD. CDR3: CATGEIRGAGANVLTF. In DNA form, the CDR3 reads TGTGCCACTGGGGAGATACGGGGAGCTGGGGCCAACGTCCTGACTTTC.

The genes are TRBV5-5 and TRBJ1-1; TRBD1 might be the D (5 bases). V lost 4 bases and J 3 bases, leaving 13 bases between the germline ends. This CDR3 has 14 residues. The germline CDR1 and CDR2 sequences are SGHKS and YYEKEE (reference sequence). The CDR3 spells CASSRDPGDTEAFF. The CDR3 DNA follows: TGTGCCAGCAGCAGGGACCCGGGGGACACTGAAGCTTTCTTT.

The chain has TRBV3-1 (or the pseudogene TRBV3-2) and TRBJ2-7; D perhaps matches TRBD1 (6 bases). V was cut by 0 bases and J by 3 bases, with 12 bases left in between. The CDR3 spans 15 residues. In germline, CDR1 is LGHDT, CDR2 YNNKEL (reference sequence). The CDR3 DNA reads TGTGCCAGCAGCCAAGATTCGCAGGGGAGCTACGAGCAGTACTTC. It encodes CASSQDSQGSYEQYF.

The chain combines TRBV3-1 (or the pseudogene TRBV3-2) with TRBJ1-2; D may be TRBD1 (5 bases). This CDR3 is built from 12 residues. Deletions cut 4 bases from V and 4 bases from J, with 7 bases between. Germline V gives CDR1 LGHDT, CDR2 YNNKEL (reference sequence). CDR3 sequence (DNA): TGTGCCAGCAGCCGCCAGGGCTATGGCTACACCTTC. Its protein is CASSRQGYGYTF.

Worth noting for this clone: Other DNA sequences in the same sample also yield this CDR3. The V and J genes are TRBV11-2 and TRBJ1-3; 7 bases align to TRBD1. V shed 3 bases, J shed 0 bases, and the junction held 2 bases outside the gene matches. Looked up from germline, CDR1 is SGHAT and CDR2 is FQNNGV. The CDR3 consists of 15 residues. The CDR3 protein is CASSLGQSSGNTIYF. CDR3 sequence (DNA): TGTGCCAGCAGCTTGGGACAGTCCTCTGGAAACACCATATATTTT.

The CDR3 coding sequence is TGTGCCAGCAGCGTCGGGACATGGAACACTGAAGCTTTCTTT. Encoded protein: CASSVGTWNTEAFF. V gene TRBV7-9 combines with J gene TRBJ1-1; TRBD1 is a possible D gene (6 bases). CDR3 size: 14 residues. The V end was cut by 5 bases, the J end by 1 base, with 11 bases between. Per the germline V gene, CDR1 is SEHNR and CDR2 is FQNEAQ (reference sequence).

This chain joins TRBV7-2 and TRBJ1-5, with a weak D call TRBD1 (5 bases). CDR3 length: 13 residues. The V end lost 1 base, the J end lost 5 bases, and 6 bases lay between the germline ends. Per germline, CDR1 SGHTA and CDR2 FQGNSA. The CDR3 here is CASSLGRDQPQHF. In DNA form, the CDR3 reads TGTGCCAGCAGCTTAGGCAGGGATCAGCCCCAGCATTTT.

The chain uses TRBV6-1 and TRBJ2-7; unclear D gene. Germline lookup yields CDR1 MNHNS and CDR2 SASEGT. V lost 2 bases to trimming and J lost 7 bases, with 9 bases between them. This CDR3 has 12 amino acids. The CDR3 region is CASSEFLKEQYF. CDR3 coding DNA: TGTGCCAGCAGTGAATTTTTAAAAGAGCAGTACTTC.

CDR3 sequence: CASSLVERPATEAFF. Written as DNA, the CDR3 is TGCGCCAGCAGCTTGGTTGAGCGTCCCGCGACTGAAGCTTTCTTT. The rearrangement links TRBV5-1 to TRBJ1-1, with D unclear. Germline lookup yields CDR1 SGHRS and CDR2 YFSETQ. V lost 0 bases and J lost 5, with 14 bases in between. The CDR3 contains 15 residues.

The rearrangement links TRBV28 to TRBJ2-7, with TRBD2 as a possible D gene (5 bases). Trimming took off 10 bases at V and 9 bases at J, with 16 bases between the two ends. Germline CDR1 is MDHEN and CDR2 is SYDVKM. The CDR3 contains 11 residues. DNA for the CDR3: TGTGCCATCGAGGGCCTTTCCGGGCAGTACTTC. Translating gives CAIEGLSGQYF.